The 26 T cell receptor beta chains below all came from one sample that was sequenced in a study of T-cell memory formation after mild COVID-19. One entry per CDR3 protein, called by TCRdb with MiXCR from the 5' RACE reads. The sample carries about 130,000 distinct CDR3 sequences, roughly 6.2% recorded once. The sequenced sample was PBMCs or a T cell subset sorted from them (not recorded which). Receptors were obtained from an adult woman who had mild COVID-19 (a few samples of this study predate the infection). Cell type and time point are not known.

A few counts support this clonotype. V gene TRBV6-2 or TRBV6-3 combines with J gene TRBJ1-5; TRBD1 matches 7 bases. CDR1 is MNHEY and CDR2 is SVGEGT in the germline V gene. V shed 5 bases, J shed 3 bases, and the junction held 4 bases outside the gene matches. CDR3 length: 14 residues. CDR3 protein: CASSGTAPNQPQHF. The CDR3 DNA sequence: TGTGCCAGCAGTGGGACAGCTCCCAATCAGCCCCAGCATTTT.

V gene TRBV3-1 combines with J gene TRBJ1-1; possibly TRBD1 for D (6 bases). This CDR3 has 15 amino acids. The ends were cut back, 7 bases at V and 4 bases at J, with 19 bases in the middle. CDR1 and CDR2 (germline): LGHDT, YNNKEL (reference sequence). The CDR3 here is CASKLQGAWSTEAFF. CDR3 bases: TGTGCCAGCAAGCTACAGGGAGCGTGGAGCACTGAAGCTTTCTTT.

Note on this clonotype: With a much larger clone just one base away, this may be a read error. The chain employs TRBV5-1 and TRBJ2-1; 11 bases agree with TRBD2. This CDR3 has 14 residues. The germline V gene has CDR1 SGHRS and CDR2 YFSETQ. CDR3 nucleotides: TGCGCCAGCAGCCTACTAGCGGGGGTCGAACGGCAGTTATTC. Encoded protein: CASSLLAGVERQLF.

Only a few counts were recorded for this clonotype. This chain joins TRBV12-3 or TRBV12-4 and TRBJ1-2; perhaps TRBD1 as D (6 bases). The CDR3 has 15 amino acids. V lost 2 bases and J lost 6, with 16 bases in between. CDR3 sequence: CASSLYHRETHGYTF. As DNA, the CDR3 is TGTGCCAGCAGTTTATATCACAGGGAAACTCATGGCTACACCTTC.

This clonotype has more than one count but fewer than ten. The chain links TRBV19 to TRBJ2-7; possibly TRBD1 for D (5 bases). The CDR3 has 15 amino acids. Germline loops: CDR1 LNHDA, CDR2 SQIVND (reference sequence). V lost 6 bases and J lost 5, with 20 bases in between. The CDR3 loop reads CASRPNTGRVNEQYF. In DNA, the CDR3 is TGTGCCAGTAGACCAAACACAGGAAGGGTGAACGAGCAGTACTTC.

There are a few counts of this clonotype. This chain uses TRBV10-3 with TRBJ2-7; D perhaps matches TRBD2 (7 bases). Trimming pared 8 bases from V and 0 bases from J, leaving 17 bases between. The CDR3 contains 15 residues. Germline V gene sequence: CDR1 ENHRY, CDR2 SYGVKD. For the CDR3, the DNA is TGTGCCATCGGCGGGGGCCGGGAGAGCTCCTACGAGCAGTACTTC. Its translation is CAIGGGRESSYEQYF.

This clonotype was counted ten times or more. The chain joins TRBV28 to TRBJ2-3; possibly TRBD1 or TRBD2 for D (5 bases each). Germline assignment: CDR1 MDHEN and CDR2 SYDVKM. Trimming cost V 3 bases and J 4 bases, with 23 bases left between them. The CDR3 spans 18 residues. CDR3 in amino acids: CASSFWAGTSPSPDTQYF. The CDR3 bases are TGTGCCAGCAGTTTTTGGGCAGGGACGAGCCCTTCGCCAGATACGCAGTATTTT.

There are many counts of this clonotype. The V call is TRBV12-3 or TRBV12-4, the J call TRBJ2-1; D is perhaps TRBD1 (5 bases). V lost 0 bases and J 3 bases, leaving 9 bases between the germline ends. The CDR3 has 15 residues. The CDR3 DNA reads as TGTGCCAGCAGTTTAGCAGGGGTAAGCTACAATGAGCAGTTCTTC. Protein: CASSLAGVSYNEQFF.

The V call is TRBV6-2 or TRBV6-3, the J call TRBJ1-6; the D gene is possibly TRBD1 (5 bases). Trimming removed 9 bases at V and 0 bases at J, with 15 bases between. This CDR3 has 16 residues. CDR1 is MNHEY, CDR2 SVGEGT, per germline. The CDR3 loop is CARRQPPSSYNSPLHF. Written as DNA, the CDR3 is TGTGCCAGAAGACAGCCGCCTAGCTCCTATAATTCACCCCTCCACTTT.

The V and J genes are TRBV12-3 or TRBV12-4 and TRBJ1-2; TRBD1 is a possible D gene (5 bases). Deletions cut 2 bases from V and 8 bases from J, with 15 bases between. The CDR3 covers 14 residues. This CDR3 is CASSLFIREKGYTF. The CDR3 region has the DNA TGTGCCAGCAGTTTATTCATCAGGGAGAAAGGCTACACCTTC.

This clonotype was picked up many times. This CDR3 is CASSHRGRDTEAFF. The CDR3 DNA is TGTGCCAGCAGCCACAGGGGGCGGGACACTGAAGCTTTCTTT. J is TRBJ1-1 and V is TRBV12-3 or TRBV12-4, with TRBD1 matching over 9 bases. With V trimmed by 6 bases and J by 3 bases, 5 bases remained unmatched. The length of the CDR3 is 14 residues.

This clonotype was found a few times. The chain combines TRBV10-3 with TRBJ2-3, with unresolved D. Germline V CDR1 and CDR2: ENHRY, SYGVKD. The V and J ends lost 0 bases and 2 bases respectively, with 12 bases between them. The CDR3 is made up of 16 amino acids. CDR3 loop: CAISESRAENTDTQYF. CDR3 in DNA: TGTGCCATCAGTGAGTCAAGGGCCGAAAACACAGATACGCAGTATTTT.

This chain connects TRBV4-2 to TRBJ1-2; 9 nucleotides line up with TRBD1. The ends lost 4 bases at V and 8 bases at J; junction bases unmatched: 8. The CDR3 loop spans 14 amino acids. Germline CDR1 is LGHNA and CDR2 is YNFKEQ. The CDR3 bases are TGTGCCAGCAGCCCAGGGACAGGGTCCGAAGGCTACACCTTC. Translating gives CASSPGTGSEGYTF.

This clonotype was found many times. For the CDR3, the DNA is TGCGCCAGCAGGAGTGGGGAATCGAACACCGGGGAGCTGTTTTTT. It encodes CASRSGESNTGELFF. V is TRBV5-1 and J is TRBJ2-2; no reliable D call. The length of the CDR3 is 15 residues. Trimming removed 5 bases from V and 0 bases from J, with 11 bases in between. The germline V gene encodes CDR1 SGHRS and CDR2 YFSETQ.

This clonotype was counted at least ten times. This sequence joins TRBV5-1 and TRBJ1-6; the match to TRBD1 covers 9 bases. Germline V lookup: CDR1 SGHRS, CDR2 YFSETQ. The CDR3 loop spans 15 amino acids. V was pared by 0 bases and J by 8 bases, with 3 bases of the junction left unmatched. CDR3 region: CASSLAGQGYSPLHF. The CDR3 region has the DNA TGCGCCAGCAGCTTGGCAGGACAGGGGTATTCACCCCTCCACTTT.

This clonotype was picked up a small number of times. The gene calls are TRBV12-3 or TRBV12-4 and TRBJ2-1, with 13 bases matching TRBD2. This CDR3 comprises 16 residues. With 7 bases clipped from V and 9 bases from J, the junction kept 12 bases outside the gene matches. The CDR3 here is CASKPTRLAGGGEQFF. Here the CDR3 DNA reads TGTGCCAGCAAACCTACAAGACTAGCGGGAGGCGGTGAGCAGTTCTTC.

This clonotype occurred a few times. V usage is TRBV10-3 and J usage is TRBJ2-4, with 9 positions matching TRBD1. The CDR3 covers 19 residues. The junction had 12 bases not matched to a gene; V was cut back by 0 bases and J by 3 bases. The V gene's germline CDR1 is ENHRY and CDR2 SYGVKD. CDR3 region: CAISESTRTGDFGKNIQYF. The DNA for the CDR3 is TGTGCCATCAGTGAGTCGACCAGGACAGGGGATTTTGGCAAAAACATTCAGTACTTC.

This clonotype has a handful of counts. The chain uses TRBV24-1 and TRBJ2-1; a weak D match, TRBD1 (6 bases). Germline V gives CDR1 KGHDR, CDR2 SFDVKD. V was trimmed by 4 bases and J by 8 bases, leaving 11 bases between them. This CDR3 region has 13 residues. CDR3 amino acids: CATSEPGGDEQFF. As DNA, the CDR3 is TGTGCCACCAGTGAACCTGGGGGCGATGAGCAGTTCTTC.

The rearrangement joins TRBV2 to TRBJ1-5, with D unclear. Trimming took off 4 bases at V and 2 bases at J, with 18 bases between the two ends. This CDR3 comprises 17 residues. The germline V gene encodes CDR1 SNHLY and CDR2 FYNNEI. The DNA for the CDR3 is TGTGCCAGCAGTGGAGTTAAGGGTCCAGCGCGCAATCAGCCCCAGCATTTT. Protein sequence: CASSGVKGPARNQPQHF.

The rearrangement uses TRBV6-9 and TRBJ2-7; 11 nucleotides line up with TRBD1. Germline V gene sequence: CDR1 MNHGY, CDR2 SVAAGI. The junction had 14 bases not matched to a gene; V was cut back by 4 bases and J by 6 bases. The CDR3 consists of 17 residues. CDR3 bases: TGTGCCAGCAGTTGGTCGGTTGGGCGGGACAGGGGGGCCGAGCAGTACTTC. This sequence encodes CASSWSVGRDRGAEQYF.

This clonotype occurred a few times. The V gene is TRBV20-1, the J gene TRBJ1-1; no clear D. In germline, CDR1 is DFQATT, CDR2 SNEGSKA (reference sequence). The CDR3 covers 11 residues. CDR3 nucleotide sequence: TGCAGCGCGACCGAGGTCACTGAAGCTTTCTTT. Translating it yields CSATEVTEAFF.

This clonotype was seen many times. The V and J genes are TRBV11-2 and TRBJ2-2, with D perhaps matching TRBD2 (5 bases). CDR3 length: 16 amino acids. CDR1 SGHAT and CDR2 FQNNGV come from the germline V gene. Deletions cut 2 bases from V and 1 base from J, with 11 bases between. CDR3 amino acids: CASSLIAGENTGELFF. DNA of the CDR3: TGTGCCAGCAGCTTAATCGCGGGTGAGAACACCGGGGAGCTGTTTTTT. Full variable domain (remainder filled in from reference TRBV11-2 and TRBJ2-2): EAGVAQSPRYKIIEKRQSVAFWCNPISGHATLYWYQQILGQGPKLLIQFQNNGVVDDSQLPKDRFSAERLKGVDSTLKIQPAKLEDSAVYLCASSLIAGENTGELFFGEGSRLTVL.

The chain recombines TRBV18 with TRBJ1-6; possibly TRBD1 for D (5 bases). The CDR3 totals 15 residues. The germline gives CDR1 KGHSH, CDR2 LQKENI. V was clipped by 3 bases and J by 6 bases, with 12 bases between them. Written as DNA, the CDR3 is TGTGCCAGCTCACCGGGCGACAGCCTTAATTCACCCCTCCACTTT. This sequence encodes CASSPGDSLNSPLHF.

This rearrangement joins TRBV5-1 to TRBJ1-3; a weak D match, TRBD1 (6 bases). CDR1 is SGHRS and CDR2 is YFSETQ in the germline V gene. V lost 2 bases, J lost 1 base, and 10 bases lay in between. The CDR3 length is 15 residues. This CDR3 reads CASSLNRVSGNTIYF. CDR3 coding DNA: TGCGCCAGCAGCTTAAACAGGGTATCTGGAAACACCATATATTTT. Combining the CDR3 with reference TRBV5-1 and TRBJ1-3 gives the whole variable domain KAGVTQTPRYLIKTRGQQVTLSCSPISGHRSVSWYQQTPGQGLQFLFEYFSETQRNKGNFPGRFSGRQFSNSRSEMNVSTLELGDSALYLCASSLNRVSGNTIYFGEGSWLTVV.

This clonotype was seen at least ten times. V usage is TRBV11-1 and J usage is TRBJ2-1; perhaps TRBD2 as D (5 bases). This CDR3 has 15 amino acids. Looked up from germline, CDR1 is SGHAT and CDR2 is FQDESV (reference sequence). V gave up 5 bases and J gave up 0 bases, with 11 bases separating them. The CDR3 nucleotides are TGTGCCAGCAGCGACCAGAGGGCCTCCTACAATGAGCAGTTCTTC. As protein: CASSDQRASYNEQFF.

This clonotype was seen a few times. This sequence joins TRBV4-1 and TRBJ1-5; no clear D. Trimming cost V 1 base and J 4 bases, with 20 bases left between them. This CDR3 has 18 amino acids. CDR1 and CDR2 (germline): MGHRA, YSYEKL. CDR3 nucleotide sequence: TGCGCCAGCAGCCAAGGTGCGGCAGGACTCCTCTTAAATCAGCCCCAGCATTTT. Translation gives CASSQGAAGLLLNQPQHF.